This TCR beta chain was sequenced in a study of control samples from healthy donors and cancer patients (dated by TCRdb to 2018 to 2021). On this clone itself: No antigen is known for it. Base quality data are lacking; no much larger clone is found one base away.

V drops 4 bases and J drops 2 bases, leaving 11 bases in between. The germline V gene provides CDR1 MNHEY and CDR2 SVGAGI. CDR3 length: 14 amino acids, cysteine to phenylalanine. Only the CDR3 DNA stays, 42 bases, in frame from base 1. Library preparation was by the immunoSEQ multiplex PCR assay. TCRdb holds this immuneACCESS table with in-frame rearrangements only. Some clones are missing; in checked studies, unresolved V genes explain under half, and the rest has no known cause. This sample is represented by about 130,000 clones; around 93% of them were singletons. Approximately 2.2% of the sample lies in the top ten.

Sequencing was done on a sample of blood. The TCR comes from a woman aged 45-65 years in good health. Rearrangement joined TRBV6-5 to TRBJ2-5; the D segment cannot be called with confidence. This receptor has the CDR3 CASSFLPQQETQYF. Read as DNA, the sequence is TGTGCCAGCAGTTTTCTACCCCAGCAAGAGACCCAGTACTTC.